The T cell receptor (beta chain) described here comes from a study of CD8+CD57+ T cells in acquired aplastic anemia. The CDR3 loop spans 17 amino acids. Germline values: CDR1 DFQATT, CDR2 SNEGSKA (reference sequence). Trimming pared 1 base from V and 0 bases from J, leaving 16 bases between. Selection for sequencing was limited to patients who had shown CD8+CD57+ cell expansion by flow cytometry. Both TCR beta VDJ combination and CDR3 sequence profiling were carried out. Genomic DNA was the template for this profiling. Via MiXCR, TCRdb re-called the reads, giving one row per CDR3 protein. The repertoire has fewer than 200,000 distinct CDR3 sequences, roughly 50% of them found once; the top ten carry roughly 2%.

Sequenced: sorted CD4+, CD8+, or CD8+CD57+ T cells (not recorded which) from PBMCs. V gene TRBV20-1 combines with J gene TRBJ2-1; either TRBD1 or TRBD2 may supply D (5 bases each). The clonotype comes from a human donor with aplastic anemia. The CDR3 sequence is CSARGGWGSSSYNEQFF. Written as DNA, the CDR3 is TGCAGTGCTAGAGGGGGGTGGGGTTCTAGCTCCTACAATGAGCAGTTCTTC.